This T cell receptor beta chain was sequenced during a study of blood T cell repertoires in COVID-19. About the research overall: There were acute and convalescent COVID-19 samples, and they came from the United States, Italy and Spain. From T cells, B-cell-depleted T cells, or PBMCs came the material, which was cDNA or gDNA.

Authors' methods: Scientists estimated how many nucleated cells there were by amplifying reference gene primers. The method was immunoSEQ multiplex PCR; TCRdb's version includes in-frame clones alone and lacks a portion of them. For V, J and clone size, that table is used; D and trimming come from the DNA. This sample carries hundreds of thousands of clones, 80% to 90% of them seen once, and the ten largest clones take 10%. Germline V gene data show CDR1 as LGHDT and CDR2 as YNNKEL (reference sequence). The CDR3 sequence is 12 residues long. Trimming removed 1 base from V and 14 bases from J, with 9 bases in between. Seattle's enrolled individuals joined amid active infection and were then monitored longitudinally. In this sample, this clone turned up once.

The sequence derives from a woman in her 70s with COVID-19, enrolled during active disease. The chain links TRBV3-1 (or the pseudogene TRBV3-2) to TRBJ1-6; D call uncertain. Sequencing input: peripheral blood. The CDR3 here is CASSQVSGALHF. The CDR3, as DNA: TGTGCCAGCAGCCAAGTGTCTGGAGCCCTCCACTTT.